This TCR beta chain stems from a study of T cell repertoires and HLA-DP antigens. Study-level background: CD4+ T cells were cocultured with HeLa cells expressing HLA-DP. DNA input averaged 218.4 ng in sorted CD137+CD4+ and around 1,100 ng in pre-culture CD4+.

CDR1 and CDR2 (germline): SGHRS, YFSETQ. CDR3 length: 16 residues. Losses at the gene ends were 4 bases for V and 4 bases for J; bases not matched to a gene: 9. TCRdb keeps only in-frame clones here, not all; method: immunoSEQ multiplex PCR. The sample lists approximately 89,000 clones; about 89% were seen once. Remarks on this clone: The antigen is undetermined.

Study-level findings and limits: Sorted CD137+ clonality was around 0.36 for both alloantigens, versus around 0.037 pre-culture.

This clonotype was obtained from a man aged 45 to 65 in good health and CMV-seronegative. Material: CD4+ T cells from PBMCs. The chain couples TRBV5-1 to TRBJ2-1; 9 nucleotides agree with TRBD2. The CDR3, as DNA: TGCGCCAGCAGCACCACAGCGGGAGGAGGTTACAATGAGCAGTTCTTC. Protein product: CASSTTAGGGYNEQFF. The full variable domain, its missing parts supplied by reference TRBV5-1 and TRBJ2-1, is KAGVTQTPRYLIKTRGQQVTLSCSPISGHRSVSWYQQTPGQGLQFLFEYFSETQRNKGNFPGRFSGRQFSNSRSEMNVSTLELGDSALYLCASSTTAGGGYNEQFFGPGTRLTVL.